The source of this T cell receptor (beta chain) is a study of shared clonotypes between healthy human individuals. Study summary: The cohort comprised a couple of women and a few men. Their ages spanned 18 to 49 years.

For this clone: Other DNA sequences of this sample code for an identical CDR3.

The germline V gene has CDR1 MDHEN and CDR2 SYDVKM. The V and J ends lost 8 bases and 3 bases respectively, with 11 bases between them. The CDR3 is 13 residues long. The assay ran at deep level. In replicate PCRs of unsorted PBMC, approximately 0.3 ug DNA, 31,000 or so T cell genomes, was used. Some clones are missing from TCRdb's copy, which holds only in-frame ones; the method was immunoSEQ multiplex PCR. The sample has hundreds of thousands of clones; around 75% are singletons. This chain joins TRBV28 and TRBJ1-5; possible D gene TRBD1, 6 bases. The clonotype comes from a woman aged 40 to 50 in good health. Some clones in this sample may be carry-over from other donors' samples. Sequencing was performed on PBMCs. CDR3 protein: CASGRTVNQPQHF. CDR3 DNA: TGTGCCAGCGGGAGGACAGTCAATCAGCCCCAGCATTTT. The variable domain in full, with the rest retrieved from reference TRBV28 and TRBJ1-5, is DVKVTQSSRYLVKRTGEKVFLECVQDMDHENMFWYRQDPGLGLRLIYFSYDVKMKEKGDIPEGYSVSREKKERFSLILESASTNQTSMYLCASGRTVNQPQHFGDGTRLSIL.